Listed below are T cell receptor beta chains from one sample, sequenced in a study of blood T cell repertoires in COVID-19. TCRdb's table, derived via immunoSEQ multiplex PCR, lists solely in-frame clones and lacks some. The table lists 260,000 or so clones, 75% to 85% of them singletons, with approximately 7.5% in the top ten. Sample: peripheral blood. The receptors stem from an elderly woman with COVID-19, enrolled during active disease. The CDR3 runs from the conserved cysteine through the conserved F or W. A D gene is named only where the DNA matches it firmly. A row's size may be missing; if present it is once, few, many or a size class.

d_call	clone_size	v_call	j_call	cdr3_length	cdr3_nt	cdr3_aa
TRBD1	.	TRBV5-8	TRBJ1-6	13	TGTGCCAGCAGCCCGGACAGGGGTTCACCCCTCCACTTT	CASSPDRGSPLHF
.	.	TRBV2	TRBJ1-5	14	TGTGCCAGCAGTGATCGTCGCGGCAATCAGCCCCAGCATTTT	CASSDRRGNQPQHF
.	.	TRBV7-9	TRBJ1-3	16	TGTGCCAGCAGCTTAGATCGGACGCGGGACCGAAACACCATATATTTT	CASSLDRTRDRNTIYF
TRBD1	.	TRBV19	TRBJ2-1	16	TGTGCCAGTAGGACAGGGGGTATCACCTCGACCAATGAGCAGTTCTTC	CASRTGGITSTNEQFF
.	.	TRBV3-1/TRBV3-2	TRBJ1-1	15	TGTGCCAGCAGCCCATTAACCGGGGGGGGCACTGAAGCTTTCTTT	CASSPLTGGGTEAFF
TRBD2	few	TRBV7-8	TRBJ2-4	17	TGTGCCAGCAGCCGGGCTAGCGGAAACCTAGCCAAAAACATTCAGTACTTC	CASSRASGNLAKNIQYF
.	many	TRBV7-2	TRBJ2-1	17	TGTGCCAGCAGTGTAGCCGGCGTCGGCCCCGTCTACAATGAGCAGTTCTTC	CASSVAGVGPVYNEQFF
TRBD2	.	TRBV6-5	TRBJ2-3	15	TGTGCCAGCCGTCTCCAGCGGGGGAGCACAGATACGCAGTATTTT	CASRLQRGSTDTQYF
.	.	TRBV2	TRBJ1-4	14	TGTGCCAGCAGTCTTCAGGAGGTTAATGAAAAACTGTTTTTT	CASSLQEVNEKLFF
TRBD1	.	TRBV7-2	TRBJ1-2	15	TGTGCCAGCAGCTTTACAGGGGTCGGGAACTATGGCTACACCTTC	CASSFTGVGNYGYTF
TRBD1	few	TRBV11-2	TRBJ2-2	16	TGTGCCAGCAGCCGGGGGACAGGAACGAACACCGGGGAGCTGTTTTTT	CASSRGTGTNTGELFF
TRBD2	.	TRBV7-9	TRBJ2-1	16	TGTGCCAGCAGCCGTGTCGGGACTAGCAACCATTTTGAGCAGTTCTTC	CASSRVGTSNHFEQFF
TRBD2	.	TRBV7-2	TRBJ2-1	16	TGTGCCAGCAGCTTACGAACTAGCGGGGTTTACAATGAGCAGTTCTTC	CASSLRTSGVYNEQFF
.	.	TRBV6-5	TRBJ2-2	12	TGTGCCAGCCGGGAATATACCGGGGAGCTGTTTTTT	CASREYTGELFF
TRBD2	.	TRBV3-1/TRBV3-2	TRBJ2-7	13	TGTGCCAGCACCGCGGGAGGACCCTACGAGCAGTACTTC	CASTAGGPYEQYF
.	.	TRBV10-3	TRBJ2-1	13	TGTGCCATCAGTGTGAGTGGTTACAATGAGCAGTTCTTC	CAISVSGYNEQFF
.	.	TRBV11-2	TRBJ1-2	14	TGTGCCAGCAGCTTAGATCGGGGAGAAAGCGGCTACACCTTC	CASSLDRGESGYTF
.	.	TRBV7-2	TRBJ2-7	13	TGTGCCAGCAGCTTACAGGGGGGCTACGAGCAGTACTTC	CASSLQGGYEQYF
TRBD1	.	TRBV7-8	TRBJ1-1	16	TGTGCCAGCAGCTTAAGACAGGGATTGACGAACACTGAAGCTTTCTTT	CASSLRQGLTNTEAFF
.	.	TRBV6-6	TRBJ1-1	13	TGTGCCAGCAGTTACTCGGGGGGGTGGGACGCTTTCTTT	CASSYSGGWDAFF
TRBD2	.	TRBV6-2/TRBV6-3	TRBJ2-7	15	TGTGCCAGCAGTTACTCGACAAGCGGGAGAGGCGAGCAGTACTTC	CASSYSTSGRGEQYF
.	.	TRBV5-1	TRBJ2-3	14	TGCGCCAGCTCGAGGACAGAAAGCACAGATACGCAGTATTTT	CASSRTESTDTQYF
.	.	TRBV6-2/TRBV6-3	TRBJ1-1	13	TGTGCCAGCAGCCCGGGCCTGAACACTGAAGCTTTCTTT	CASSPGLNTEAFF
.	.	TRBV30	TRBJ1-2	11	TGTGCCTGGAGCGCGGTCGTCGGCTACACCTTC	CAWSAVVGYTF
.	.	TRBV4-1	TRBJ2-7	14	TGCGCCAGCAGCCAACCCGACAGGTTCGACGAGCAGTACTTC	CASSQPDRFDEQYF
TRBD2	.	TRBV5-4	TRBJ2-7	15	TGTGCCAGCAGCCCCCAAGAGCTAGCGGGAGGGCGACAGGACTTC	CASSPQELAGGRQDF
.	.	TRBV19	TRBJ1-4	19	TGTGCCAGTAGTGGGATCGGGCTCAGGGGATCCGCAACTAATGAAAAACTGTTTTTT	CASSGIGLRGSATNEKLFF
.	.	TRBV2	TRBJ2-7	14	TGTGCCAGCAGAGAGGAGGGGATTACCTACGAGCAGTACTTC	CASREEGITYEQYF
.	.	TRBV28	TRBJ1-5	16	TGTGCCAGCAGTTTATTGGGCGGGGATAGCAATCAGCCCCAGCATTTT	CASSLLGGDSNQPQHF
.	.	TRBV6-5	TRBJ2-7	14	TGTGCCAGCCGCCGTTACGACAGCCTGAACGAGCAGTACTTC	CASRRYDSLNEQYF